Described below is a single T cell receptor (beta chain) sequence and its context. What it binds is not known. The source of the sample is a study of cytomegalovirus exposure and HLA in healthy donors. Study details: The 110 million or so unique TCR beta sequences, from roughly 180 million T cells, were found by an earlier analysis.

Healthy donors of bone marrow made up the group. The study's findings and limits: In a later analysis, parvovirus B19, influenza, CMV and Epstein-Barr virus appeared linked to several top co-occurrence clusters. Relative to the roughly 640-donor mean, N-insertions were reportedly fewer in an Asian-associated ancestry cluster in a later analysis.

The CDR3 is 13 residues long. CDR1 and CDR2 from the germline V gene are PRHDT and FYEKMQ (reference sequence). The J segment lost 2 bases and the V segment lost 5 bases, leaving 3 bases of the junction unmatched. 13 Jbeta primers and 60 Vbeta primers were used for the PCR. TCRdb's table, derived via immunoSEQ multiplex PCR, lists solely in-frame clones and lacks some. The profile shows around 140,000 clones, roughly four fifths of them singletons. The chain combines TRBV13 with TRBJ2-7; TRBD2 agrees at 7 bases. This sequence originates from a male donor in good health and CMV-seronegative. The specimen was PBMCs. The CDR3 protein is CASSGGVAYEQYF. The CDR3 DNA reads as TGTGCCAGCAGCGGGGGGGTGGCCTACGAGCAGTACTTC.